The clone carrying this T cell receptor beta chain appeared a single time. The data stem from a study of blood T cell repertoires in COVID-19. This CDR3 spans 14 amino acids. CDR1 and CDR2 (germline): MNHEY, SVGAGI. With 7 bases clipped from V and 4 bases from J, the junction kept 4 bases outside the gene matches. Under the authors' procedure: It was from reference gene primer amplification that nucleated cell counts were estimated. Assay: immunoSEQ multiplex PCR; the TCRdb copy retains only in-frame clones and omits some. D and trimming come from the DNA, and the V and J calls and clone size come from that table. The data contain hundreds of thousands of clones, 70% to 85% of them singletons. Clinical history as reported by participants underpinned cohort assignment.

Sequences were obtained from PBMCs or T cells enriched from blood (not recorded which). V is TRBV6-5 and J is TRBJ1-6, with 7 bases fitting TRBD1. The receptor comes from a woman in her fifties or sixties who had recovered from COVID-19. CDR3: CASTRDRYNSPLHF. The CDR3 nucleotides are TGTGCCAGCACCCGGGACAGATATAATTCACCCCTCCACTTT.